This entry lists 21 T cell receptor beta chains sequenced from one sample in a study of T cells in Graves' hyperthyroidism and ophthalmopathy. Amplified TCR beta CDR3 regions came from RNA transcripts. First-round RT-PCR of the TCR CDR3 relied on the HTBI primer set. MiXCR was run by TCRdb on the multiplex PCR reads, yielding one entry per CDR3 protein. Of about 600,000 distinct CDR3 sequences in the sample, roughly 16% were seen once. Sequencing input: blood. The receptors derive from a woman in her forties with Graves' ophthalmopathy.

In its sample, this clonotype was seen a few times. V and J are TRBV10-3 and TRBJ2-7; D might be TRBD1 (6 bases). Germline values: CDR1 ENHRY, CDR2 SYGVKD. The CDR3 contains 15 residues. Between the trimmed V and J ends, which lost 2 bases and 4 bases, there was a span of 15 bases. CDR3 in DNA: TGTGCCATCAGTGAGCGACTTCAGGGGTGGTACGAGCAGTACTTC. It yields the protein CAISERLQGWYEQYF.

This clonotype has a handful of counts. This sequence joins TRBV20-1 and TRBJ2-7; 12 nucleotides agree with TRBD1. CDR3 size: 14 residues. Germline V gives CDR1 DFQATT, CDR2 SNEGSKA (reference sequence). V lost 5 bases and J lost 7; bases outside the gene matches: 9. CDR3 bases: TGCAGTGCTCAGACGGGACAGGGGGCGAGTGAGCAGTACTTC. As protein: CSAQTGQGASEQYF.

The V and J genes are TRBV20-1 and TRBJ1-6; tentatively, D is TRBD1 (6 bases). V dropped 3 bases and J dropped 7 bases, with 13 bases sitting between them. This CDR3 spans 14 amino acids. Germline V gives CDR1 DFQATT, CDR2 SNEGSKA (reference sequence). CDR3 region: CSASAGAWNSPLHF. In nucleotides, the CDR3 is TGCAGTGCTAGTGCGGGGGCTTGGAATTCACCCCTCCACTTT.

The gene calls are TRBV5-8 and TRBJ2-6; D unclear. Germline CDR1 and CDR2: SGHTS and YDEGEE. V lost 1 base and J lost 4, with 6 bases in between. The CDR3 consists of 14 residues. Here the CDR3 DNA reads TGTGCCAGCAGCTTGCCTCGGGGGGCCAACGTCCTGACTTTC. Residues: CASSLPRGANVLTF.

This chain joins TRBV27 and TRBJ2-5, with D tentatively TRBD1 or TRBD2 (5 bases each). Trimming took off 5 bases at V and 1 base at J, with 14 bases between the two ends. CDR1 is MNHEY, CDR2 SMNVEV, per germline (reference sequence). The CDR3 is 15 amino acids. In nucleotides, the CDR3 is TGTGCCAGCAGTCCTTACGAGGGGAGCCAAGAGACCCAGTACTTC. Its translation: CASSPYEGSQETQYF.

In this sample, this clonotype turned up many times. This chain connects TRBV12-3 or TRBV12-4 to TRBJ2-3, with 9 bases matching TRBD1. The CDR3 extends over 15 amino acids. V trimming: 3 bases; J trimming: 2 bases; junction bases outside the gene matches: 3. The CDR3 sequence: CASSLGQGLTDTQYF. The CDR3 region has the DNA TGTGCCAGCAGTTTGGGACAGGGCCTCACAGATACGCAGTATTTT.

Ten or more counts support this clonotype. The V and J genes are TRBV18 and TRBJ2-5; perhaps TRBD1 as D (6 bases). V lost 2 bases to trimming and J lost 4 bases, with 14 bases between them. Germline values: CDR1 KGHSH, CDR2 LQKENI. CDR3 size: 15 residues. The CDR3 protein is CASSPFTGTGETQYF. DNA for the CDR3: TGTGCCAGCTCACCATTTACAGGGACCGGAGAGACCCAGTACTTC.

This clonotype appeared a single time. Given a much more abundant clone one base away, this may be a read error. This rearrangement joins TRBV11-2 to TRBJ1-1; D is undetermined. V lost 8 bases, J lost 8 bases, and 21 bases lay in between. The CDR3 sequence is 14 residues long. Germline V gene data show CDR1 as SGHAT and CDR2 as FQNNGV. The CDR3 sequence is CASGRLGSSGEAFF. CDR3 in DNA: TGTGCCAGCGGGAGGTTGGGCTCCTCTGGAGAAGCTTTCTTT.

On this clonotype: This may stem from a read error, because a much larger clone lies one nucleotide away. The chain is built from TRBV5-1 and TRBJ2-2, with D perhaps TRBD2 (5 bases). This CDR3 comprises 16 residues. V gave up 3 bases and J gave up 1 base, with 13 bases separating them. Germline V gene lookup returns CDR1 SGHRS and CDR2 YFSETQ. The CDR3: CASSWVRVLNTGELFF. The CDR3 DNA reads as TGCGCCAGCAGCTGGGTGAGGGTCCTGAACACCGGGGAGCTGTTTTTT.

V is TRBV28 and J is TRBJ2-3; TRBD2 aligns across 11 bases. Trimming took 9 bases from V and 2 from J; bases not matched to a gene: 10. Germline V gene data show CDR1 as MDHEN and CDR2 as SYDVKM. This CDR3 spans 16 amino acids. In nucleotides, the CDR3 is TGTGCCAGTTGCCCCGGGACTAGCGGCAACACAGATACGCAGTATTTT. Translation: CASCPGTSGNTDTQYF.

As concerns this clonotype: One base away lies a much larger clone, so this may be a sequencing read error. It is likely a read error, because the conserved phenylalanine at the end of the CDR3 is missing. The CDR3 region is CSVEGTGHSYEQYL. DNA for the CDR3: TGCAGCGTTGAAGGGACAGGCCACTCCTACGAGCAGTACCTC. The gene calls are TRBV29-1 and TRBJ2-7, with 7 bases identical to TRBD1. This CDR3 has 14 amino acids. Germline V gene sequence: CDR1 SQVTM, CDR2 ANQGSEA. The junction had 3 bases not matched to a gene; V was cut back by 1 base and J by 0 bases.

The chain uses TRBV2 and TRBJ2-7; 9 positions match TRBD2. V trimming: 6 bases; J trimming: 0 bases; junction bases outside the gene matches: 6. The germline gives CDR1 SNHLY, CDR2 FYNNEI. The CDR3 covers 15 residues. This CDR3 is CASRELSGSSYEQYF. CDR3 bases: TGTGCCAGCAGGGAACTTAGCGGGAGCTCCTACGAGCAGTACTTC.

V and J are TRBV4-1 and TRBJ2-7, with TRBD1 matching 8 bases. The ends lost 0 bases at V and 3 bases at J; junction bases unmatched: 4. The CDR3 length is 15 residues. The V gene's germline CDR1 is MGHRA and CDR2 YSYEKL. CDR3 sequence: CASSQEDREVYEQYF. In DNA, the CDR3 is TGCGCCAGCAGCCAAGAGGACAGGGAAGTCTACGAGCAGTACTTC.

The chain joins TRBV29-1 to TRBJ1-1; tentative D call: TRBD1 (5 bases). The length of the CDR3 is 12 residues. Germline V gene lookup returns CDR1 SQVTM and CDR2 ANQGSEA. V was cut by 2 bases and J by 4 bases, with 8 bases left in between. CDR3 sequence (DNA): TGCAGCGTTGAATGGGGGAGCACTGAAGCTTTCTTT. Translated: CSVEWGSTEAFF. The full variable domain, with the rest looked up from reference TRBV29-1 and TRBJ1-1, is SAVISQKPSRDICQRGTSLTIQCQVDSQVTMMFWYRQQPGQSLTLIATANQGSEATYESGFVIDKFPISRPNLTFSTLTVSNMSPEDSSIYLCSVEWGSTEAFFGQGTRLTVV.

This clonotype appeared many times. J is TRBJ1-1 and V is TRBV29-1; no clear D gene. The CDR3 is 11 residues long. Looked up from germline, CDR1 is SQVTM and CDR2 is ANQGSEA. V lost 6 bases and J 1 base, leaving 6 bases between the germline ends. As DNA, the CDR3 is TGCAGCGTAGACACGAACACTGAAGCTTTCTTT. Translation: CSVDTNTEAFF.

This clonotype was seen at least ten times. The chain carries TRBV2 and TRBJ2-1; 9 bases align to TRBD1. CDR3 length: 16 amino acids. After removal of 5 bases from V and 3 bases from J, the junction contained 8 bases not matched to a gene. CDR1 and CDR2 (germline): SNHLY, FYNNEI. CDR3 region: CASSRLLGQGYNEQFF. The CDR3 DNA reads as TGTGCCAGCAGTCGGTTGCTGGGACAGGGCTACAATGAGCAGTTCTTC.

This clonotype appeared many times. The chain recombines TRBV14 with TRBJ2-7; no firm D call. The CDR3 length is 12 residues. V lost 3 bases to trimming and J lost 6 bases, with 9 bases between them. Germline V gene lookup returns CDR1 SGHDN and CDR2 FVKESK. Here the CDR3 DNA reads TGTGCCAGCAGCCAGGGTCGCATCGAGCAGTACTTC. Protein sequence: CASSQGRIEQYF. Filled out from reference TRBV14 and TRBJ2-7, the complete variable domain reads EAGVTQFPSHSVIEKGQTVTLRCDPISGHDNLYWYRRVMGKEIKFLLHFVKESKQDESGMPNNRFLAERTGGTYSTLKVQPAELEDSGVYFCASSQGRIEQYFGPGTRLTVT.

At least ten counts were recorded for this clonotype. The chain links TRBV2 to TRBJ1-1, with D unclear. CDR1 and CDR2 (germline): SNHLY, FYNNEI. The CDR3 consists of 12 residues. Deletions cut 4 bases from V and 8 bases from J, with 11 bases between. CDR3 coding DNA: TGTGCCAGCAGTGTTGAAGGGCTGGAAGCTTTCTTT. Translated: CASSVEGLEAFF.

The V gene is TRBV7-9, the J gene TRBJ1-4; D gene uncertain. Germline CDR1 reads SEHNR; CDR2 reads FQNEAQ (reference sequence). V lost 5 bases and J lost 3, with 7 bases in between. This CDR3 is 13 amino acids long. The CDR3 DNA is TGTGCCAGCAGCACCCTCCCTAATGAAAAACTGTTTTTT. This gives the protein CASSTLPNEKLFF. The variable domain in full, with the rest retrieved from reference TRBV7-9 and TRBJ1-4, is DTGVSQNPRHKITKRGQNVTFRCDPISEHNRLYWYRQTLGQGPEFLTYFQNEAQLEKSRLLSDRFSAERPKGSFSTLEIQRTEQGDSAMYLCASSTLPNEKLFFGSGTQLSVL.

This clonotype was seen more than once but under ten times. The chain has TRBV27 and TRBJ1-1, with a possible D match to TRBD1 (5 bases). The CDR3 has 14 amino acids. Trimming left V 2 bases short and J 4 bases short, with 11 bases between. Germline CDR1 and CDR2: MNHEY and SMNVEV (reference sequence). CDR3 in amino acids: CASSLIRGATEAFF. DNA for the CDR3: TGTGCCAGCAGTTTAATAAGAGGGGCCACTGAAGCTTTCTTT.

The chain carries TRBV13 and TRBJ2-3; TRBD2 might be the D (5 bases). The V and J ends lost 5 bases and 1 base respectively, with 13 bases between them. The germline V gene encodes CDR1 PRHDT and CDR2 FYEKMQ (reference sequence). The CDR3 loop spans 15 amino acids. CDR3 sequence (DNA): TGTGCCAGCAGCCTCCCCGGGGTAGGCACAGATACGCAGTATTTT. This codes for CASSLPGVGTDTQYF. Filled out from reference TRBV13 and TRBJ2-3, the complete variable domain reads AAGVIQSPRHLIKEKRETATLKCYPIPRHDTVYWYQQGPGQDPQFLISFYEKMQSDKGSIPDRFSAQQFSDYHSELNMSSLELGDSALYFCASSLPGVGTDTQYFGPGTRLTVL.